This TCR beta chain was captured in a study of T-cell reconstitution after alpha-beta-depleted transplantation in children. The CDR3 spans 15 residues. Germline V gene data show CDR1 as SGHNT and CDR2 as YYREEE (reference sequence). V shed 0 bases and J shed 0 bases, with 7 bases lying between them. Unique molecular identifiers were incorporated into the prepared TCRbeta library. One entry per CDR3 protein, called by TCRdb with MiXCR from the PCR reads. The data show hundreds of thousands of distinct CDR3 sequences, with around a third seen just once and more than 2% held by the top ten. The material sequenced was PBMCs from the stem cell graft donor, taken from the stem cell graft. The V call is TRBV5-4, the J call TRBJ2-1, with unresolved D. The TCR was taken from a human donor who donated a stem cell graft to a child with aplastic anemia. The CDR3 region is CASSLEASSYNEQFF. The CDR3 DNA sequence: TGTGCCAGCAGCTTGGAGGCCAGCTCCTACAATGAGCAGTTCTTC.